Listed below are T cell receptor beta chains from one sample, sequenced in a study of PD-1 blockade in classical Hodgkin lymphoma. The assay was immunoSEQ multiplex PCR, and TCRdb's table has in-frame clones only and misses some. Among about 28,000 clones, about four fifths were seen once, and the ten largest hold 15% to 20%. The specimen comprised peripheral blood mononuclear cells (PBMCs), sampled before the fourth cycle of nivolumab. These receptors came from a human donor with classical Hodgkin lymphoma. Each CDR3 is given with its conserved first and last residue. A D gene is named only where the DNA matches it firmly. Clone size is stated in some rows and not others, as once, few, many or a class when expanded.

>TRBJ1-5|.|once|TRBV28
TGTGCCAGCAGGGGTGGAGGGAGTAATCAGCCCCAGCATTTT
CASRGGGSNQPQHF
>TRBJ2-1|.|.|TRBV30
TGTGCCTGGAGTTCCGGGACGAATTACAATGAGCAGTTCTTC
CAWSSGTNYNEQFF
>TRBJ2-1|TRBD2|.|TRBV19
TGTGCCAGTAGTCGGACTAGCCGAACCTACAATGAGCAGTTCTTC
CASSRTSRTYNEQFF
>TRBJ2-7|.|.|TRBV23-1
TGCGCCAGCAGTCCCCCCCTGGGGATGGCCTCCTACGAGCAGTACTTC
CASSPPLGMASYEQYF
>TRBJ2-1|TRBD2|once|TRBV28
TGTGCCAGCAAGGGAGCGGGACGCAATGAGCAGTTCTTC
CASKGAGRNEQFF
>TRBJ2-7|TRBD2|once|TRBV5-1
TGCGCCAGCAGCTTGGGTTCCTTAGCGGGAGACTACTACGAGCAGTACTTC
CASSLGSLAGDYYEQYF
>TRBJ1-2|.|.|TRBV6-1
TGTGCCAGCAGTGAAGCGTCGGTACGGGGGGCAGTTAATTTCTATGGCTACACCTTC
CASSEASVRGAVNFYGYTF
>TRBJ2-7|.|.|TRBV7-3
TGTGCCAGCAGCTTAAACGGAGGGACGGGGGAGCAGTACTTC
CASSLNGGTGEQYF
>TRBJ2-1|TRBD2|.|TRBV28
TGTGCCAGCAGTGGGACTAGCGGGAGAAATGAGCAGTTCTTC
CASSGTSGRNEQFF
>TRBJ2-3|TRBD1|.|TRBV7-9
TGTGCCAGCACCTGGGACAGGCTTGTAGATACGCAGTATTTT
CASTWDRLVDTQYF
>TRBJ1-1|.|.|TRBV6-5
TGTGCCAGCAGTTACCAGCCTCAGGGCCTGAACACTGAAGCTTTCTTT
CASSYQPQGLNTEAFF
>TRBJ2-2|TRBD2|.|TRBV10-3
TGTGCCATCAGTAAAGCGGGACCCAACACCGGGGAGCTGTTTTTT
CAISKAGPNTGELFF
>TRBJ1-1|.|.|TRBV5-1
TGCGCCAGCAGCTTGGAGGGAAGGGTAAGGAGAGCCGACACTGAAGCTTTCTTT
CASSLEGRVRRADTEAFF
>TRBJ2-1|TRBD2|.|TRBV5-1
TGCGCCAGCAGCTTGGGGGGACTAGCGGGATACAATGAGCAGTTCTTC
CASSLGGLAGYNEQFF
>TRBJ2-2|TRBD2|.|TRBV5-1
TGCGCCAGCAGCTTAGGCGGGAGAGGGTTCGGGGAGCTGTTTTTT
CASSLGGRGFGELFF
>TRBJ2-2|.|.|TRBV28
TGTGCCAGCACCCCCACGGGCAGAAACACCGGGGAGCTGTTTTTT
CASTPTGRNTGELFF
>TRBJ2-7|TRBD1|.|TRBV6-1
TGTGCCAGCAGTTCAATTCCGGGACAGCCCTACGAGCAGTACTTC
CASSSIPGQPYEQYF
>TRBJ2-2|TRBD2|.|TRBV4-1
TGCGCCAGCAGCCATCTAGCGGGAGGGATAACCGGGGAGCTGTTTTTT
CASSHLAGGITGELFF
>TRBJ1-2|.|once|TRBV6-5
TGTGCCAGCAGTAACAGCTATGGCTACACCTTC
CASSNSYGYTF
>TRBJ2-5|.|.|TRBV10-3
TGTGCCACCAGTGGCTCGGAGGGGTACCAAGAGACCCAGTACTTC
CATSGSEGYQETQYF
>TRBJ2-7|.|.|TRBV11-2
TGTGCCAGCAGCTTAGGGGGGGACAGCTACGAGCAGTACTTC
CASSLGGDSYEQYF